The rows below give T cell receptor beta chains drawn from one sample of a study of T cells in Graves' hyperthyroidism and ophthalmopathy. TCRdb re-called the multiplex PCR reads with MiXCR, one entry per CDR3 protein. This table has about 570,000 distinct CDR3 sequences, approximately 14% appearing once. Sequenced input: blood. The receptor set was obtained from a woman between 40 and 55 years old with Graves' hyperthyroidism. The CDR3 runs from the conserved cysteine through the conserved F or W. Fields, in order: D gene, CDR3 length, J gene, clone size, V gene, CDR3 protein, CDR3 DNA. D genes are given only for firm matches. Clone size appears in some rows only: once, few, many, or a class for an expanded clone.

. 14 TRBJ2-7 many TRBV5-1 CASSLAGDRYEQYF TGCGCCAGCAGCTTGGCAGGGGATCGCTACGAGCAGTACTTC
. 14 TRBJ1-2 many TRBV28 CASSLRPGANGYTF TGTGCCAGCAGTTTACGACCCGGTGCTAATGGCTACACCTTC
. 12 TRBJ2-3 many TRBV29-1 CSVTLSSDTQYF TGCAGCGTCACCTTGAGTTCGGATACGCAGTATTTT
TRBD2 14 TRBJ2-7 many TRBV5-1 CASTRTSGNYEQYF TGCGCCAGCACCCGGACTAGCGGGAACTACGAGCAGTACTTC
. 11 TRBJ2-1 . TRBV20-1 CSAREHNEQFF TGCAGTGCTAGAGAGCACAATGAGCAGTTCTTC
TRBD1 16 TRBJ2-5 many TRBV5-1 CASSRQGQAPQETQYF TGCGCCAGCAGCCGCCAGGGACAGGCGCCCCAAGAGACCCAGTACTTC
TRBD1 14 TRBJ2-1 few TRBV19 CASSIRQGYNEQFF TGTGCCAGTAGTATCCGACAGGGTTACAATGAGCAGTTCTTC
. 13 TRBJ2-7 . TRBV5-6 CASSLDGDYEQYF TGTGCCAGCAGCTTGGATGGCGACTACGAGCAGTACTTC
TRBD1 15 TRBJ2-7 many TRBV9 CASSVGGDRVYEQYF TGTGCCAGCAGCGTAGGTGGAGACAGGGTGTACGAGCAGTACTTC
. 14 TRBJ2-7 many TRBV20-1 CSARDGIILYEQYF TGCAGTGCTAGAGATGGGATAATTTTATACGAGCAGTACTTC
. 13 TRBJ1-3 many TRBV30 CAWSAYSGNTIYF TGTGCCTGGAGTGCCTACTCTGGAAACACCATATATTTT
. 12 TRBJ1-1 many TRBV6-1 CASSESRTEAFF TGTGCCAGCAGTGAATCGAGGACTGAAGCTTTCTTT